Given below is one T cell receptor (beta chain) in context. Its binding antigen is unknown. Base qualities are not recorded, but no much larger clone differs from it by a single base. V was cut back by 4 bases and J by 11 bases, leaving a gap of 12 bases between them. Sequences SGHVS (CDR1) and FNYEAQ (CDR2) are obtained from the germline V gene. The CDR3 goes from the cysteine to the phenylalanine over 12 residues. Only CDR3 DNA is held: 36 bases, read in frame from base 1. This record comes from a study of graft-versus-host responses after intestinal transplantation (dated by TCRdb to the early 2020s). Some background on the complete study: The transplants that recipients received were multivisceral, liver-intestinal, or isolated intestinal. Every recipient was given anti-thymocyte globulin induction, followed by 2 to 4 years of maintenance tacrolimus and steroids. Graft-versus-host and host-versus-graft alloreactive T cell clones were tracked in the graft, circulation and bone marrow after intestinal transplantation using bulk TCR-beta CDR3 sequencing. Alloreactive clones were identified by sequencing pre-transplant mixed lymphocyte reaction products and comparing these products with unstimulated pre-transplant donor and recipient T cells. Of the approximately 24 intestinal transplant recipients enrolled in the cohort, one of whom was a retransplant, a few patients without pretransplant specimens were excluded. A peak of at least 4% donor T cells among recipient peripheral blood mononuclear cells was the definition used for donor T cell macrochimerism. Rather than being sequenced by the commercial service, samples from a few later patients were sequenced in-house on an Illumina MiSeq and processed with MiXCR.

Study-level results and caveats: Early after transplant, peak levels of circulating GvH clones were found to be associated with declines in HvG clones. Patients with donor T cell macrochimerism had high GvH to HvG T cell clonal ratios in their allografts. Conclusions were limited by the relatively low number and heterogeneity of intestinal transplant patients. GvH clones were detected in recipient bone marrow, and some of these GvH clones were observed earlier in ileal mucosa or blood, consistent with an intestinal mucosal origin.

Library method: the immunoSEQ multiplex PCR assay. In most patients, genomic DNA was isolated using the Qiagen DNeasy Blood and Tissue Kit and sent frozen to Adaptive Biotechnologies for TCR sequencing. For most patients, high-throughput TCR-beta CDR3 sequencing of genomic DNA was performed by Adaptive Biotechnologies. In the paper's pipeline: Adaptive's ImmunoSEQ software supplied the TCR sequencing data for around 19 patients, while MiXCR and VDJtools were used to process three other patients. To correct CD4 versus CD8 sorting errors, any sequence found in both subsets at a frequency ratio below 5:1 was removed. CDR3 nucleotide sequences shared between donor and recipient were removed because their origin could not be assigned. To count as alloreactive, a clone needed at least 2-fold expansion over unstimulated cells and a minimum CFSE-low frequency of 0.002% (template counts) or 0.001% (read counts). Clones detected in sequenced pre-transplant spleen, lymph node, or MLR CFSE-low populations of the donor or recipient were defined as mappable. The cumulative frequency of alloreactive clones was calculated as a percentage of all sequences, weighted by copy number. TCRdb holds this immuneACCESS table with in-frame rearrangements only. Some clones are missing; in checked studies, unresolved V genes explain under half, and the rest has no known cause. For V, J and clone size, that table is used; D and trimming come from the DNA. This sample holds some 110,000 clones; more than 85% were observed only once. The biggest ten clones account for approximately 1% of the sample.

What this sample's time point label stands for: cells obtained before transplantation from donor or recipient. CD3+CD4+ and CD3+CD8+ populations were FACS-sorted from unstimulated pre-transplant donor and recipient cells taken from spleen or lymph nodes. The sequencing used unstimulated CD4+ T cells sorted from spleen or lymph node cells, collected before intestinal transplant. The source of this sequence is a human donor who received an intestinal transplant. The chain couples TRBV7-6 to TRBJ2-1; possibly the D gene is TRBD1, per 6 matching bases. The nucleotides are TGTGCCAGCAGCTCAACAGGGAAGAAGCAGTTCTTC. Protein translation: CASSSTGKKQFF.